The 12 T cell receptor beta chains below all came from one sample that was sequenced in a study of cytomegalovirus exposure and HLA in healthy donors. PCR primers comprised 60 Vbeta and 13 Jbeta primers. Repertoires were generated with immunoSEQ multiplex PCR, while TCRdb's copy carries only in-frame clones and drops some. Altogether 150,000 to 200,000 clones are present, roughly 82% being singletons, with the ten largest covering under 0.6%. The source material was PBMCs. The receptors here all came from a woman aged 45-65 years in good health and CMV-seronegative.

This chain uses TRBV9 with TRBJ2-1, with a tentative D call TRBD2 (5 bases). The V gene lost 1 base and the J gene lost 6 bases, with 14 bases spanning the gap. This CDR3 is 15 amino acids long. Per the germline V gene, CDR1 is SGDLS and CDR2 is YYNGEE. CDR3 amino acids: CASSVLEGSGNEQFF. DNA for the CDR3: TGTGCCAGCAGCGTACTTGAGGGCTCGGGCAATGAGCAGTTCTTC.

This clone was seen only a few times. This chain connects TRBV28 to TRBJ1-5, with TRBD1 matching over 7 bases. There are 14 residues in the CDR3. Germline CDR1 reads MDHEN; CDR2 reads SYDVKM. The trim removed 6 bases at V and 3 bases at J, leaving 5 bases unmatched. Written as DNA, the CDR3 is TGTGCCAGCAGCCTGGGACAGTTCAATCAGCCCCAGCATTTT. It specifies CASSLGQFNQPQHF.

This clone was counted once. The V call is TRBV27, the J call TRBJ1-2; perhaps TRBD1 as D (5 bases). Germline values: CDR1 MNHEY, CDR2 SMNVEV (reference sequence). The CDR3 loop spans 17 amino acids. V was clipped by 2 bases and J by 4 bases, with 20 bases between them. The chain's CDR3 is CASSLMSPTGGSYGYTF. DNA of the CDR3: TGTGCCAGCAGTTTAATGAGCCCGACGGGGGGTAGCTATGGCTACACCTTC.

This clone was counted a few times. The V call is TRBV18, the J call TRBJ1-2, with D possibly matching TRBD1 (6 bases). The CDR3 totals 15 residues. Per the germline V gene, CDR1 is KGHSH and CDR2 is LQKENI. The V gene lost 2 bases and the J gene lost 6 bases, with 16 bases spanning the gap. In DNA, the CDR3 is TGTGCCAGCTCACCATTAGGGACATTCTCCGATGGCTACACCTTC. Amino acids: CASSPLGTFSDGYTF.

The chain couples TRBV5-1 to TRBJ2-2; D not certain. Per germline, CDR1 SGHRS and CDR2 YFSETQ. V was trimmed by 2 bases and J by 8 bases, leaving 16 bases between them. The CDR3 covers 15 residues. In DNA, the CDR3 is TGCGCCAGCAGCTTTAGGCTAGAGGTCGCGGGGGAGCTGTTTTTT. Amino acid sequence: CASSFRLEVAGELFF.

This rearrangement joins TRBV6-6 to TRBJ1-2; 7 nucleotides align to TRBD1. There are 14 residues in the CDR3. Germline V CDR1 and CDR2: MNHNY, SVGAGI (reference sequence). Trimming took 0 bases from V and 4 from J; bases not matched to a gene: 2. The CDR3 DNA sequence: TGTGCCAGCAGTTACTCCTCAGGGGGCTATGGCTACACCTTC. Translated: CASSYSSGGYGYTF.

This chain links TRBV10-3 with TRBJ2-7, with TRBD2 identical over 14 bases. From germline, CDR1 is ENHRY and CDR2 SYGVKD. The CDR3 sequence is 15 residues long. Trimming at V came to 7 bases and at J to 7 bases, leaving 9 bases not matched to a gene. CDR3 nucleotide sequence: TGTGCCATCACCGGGAGACTAGCGGGAGGGGGTGAGCAGTACTTC. It yields the protein CAITGRLAGGGEQYF.

This chain links TRBV19 with TRBJ1-2, with 8 bases matching TRBD1. In germline, CDR1 is LNHDA, CDR2 SQIVND (reference sequence). V was pared by 6 bases and J by 8 bases, with 11 bases of the junction left unmatched. The CDR3 is made up of 14 amino acids. CDR3 nucleotides: TGTGCCAGTAGAACCATCCTCGGACAGGGCGGCTACACCTTC. It encodes CASRTILGQGGYTF. Full variable domain (outside the CDR3, taken from reference TRBV19 and TRBJ1-2): DGGITQSPKYLFRKEGQNVTLSCEQNLNHDAMYWYRQDPGQGLRLIYYSQIVNDFQKGDIAEGYSVSREKKESFPLTVTSAQKNPTAFYLCASRTILGQGGYTFGSGTRLTVV.

The CDR3: CASSSGVQYQETQYF. The CDR3 DNA reads TGTGCCAGCAGCTCAGGGGTCCAGTACCAAGAGACCCAGTACTTC. The chain is built from TRBV5-6 and TRBJ2-5; the D gene is possibly TRBD1 (6 bases). Germline V gene sequence: CDR1 SGHDT, CDR2 YYEEEE. The V gene lost 3 bases and the J gene lost 0 bases, with 12 bases spanning the gap. The CDR3 totals 15 residues.

This chain links TRBV4-1 with TRBJ2-1; 9 nucleotides agree with TRBD2. The CDR3 is made up of 16 amino acids. The trim removed 1 base at V and 7 bases at J, leaving 8 bases unmatched. CDR1 MGHRA and CDR2 YSYEKL come from the germline V gene. The CDR3 DNA is TGCGCCAGCAGCCAAGGACCGGGACTAGCAATAAATGAGCAGTTCTTC. It yields the protein CASSQGPGLAINEQFF.

The V and J genes are TRBV2 and TRBJ2-2, with D tentatively TRBD1 (6 bases). The ends were cut back, 2 bases at V and 6 bases at J, with 10 bases in the middle. Germline assignment: CDR1 SNHLY and CDR2 FYNNEI. CDR3 length: 14 residues. CDR3 sequence: CASSEMGASGELFF. Here the CDR3 DNA reads TGTGCCAGCAGTGAAATGGGGGCCTCCGGGGAGCTGTTTTTT.

CDR3 loop: CAWSRRSSLTEAFF. CDR3 bases: TGTGCCTGGAGCCGCCGGTCGAGTTTGACTGAAGCTTTCTTT. V gene TRBV30 combines with J gene TRBJ1-1; no clear D. The V gene lost 3 bases and the J gene lost 5 bases, with 16 bases spanning the gap. Germline values: CDR1 GTSNPN, CDR2 SVGIG (reference sequence). This CDR3 is 14 amino acids long.